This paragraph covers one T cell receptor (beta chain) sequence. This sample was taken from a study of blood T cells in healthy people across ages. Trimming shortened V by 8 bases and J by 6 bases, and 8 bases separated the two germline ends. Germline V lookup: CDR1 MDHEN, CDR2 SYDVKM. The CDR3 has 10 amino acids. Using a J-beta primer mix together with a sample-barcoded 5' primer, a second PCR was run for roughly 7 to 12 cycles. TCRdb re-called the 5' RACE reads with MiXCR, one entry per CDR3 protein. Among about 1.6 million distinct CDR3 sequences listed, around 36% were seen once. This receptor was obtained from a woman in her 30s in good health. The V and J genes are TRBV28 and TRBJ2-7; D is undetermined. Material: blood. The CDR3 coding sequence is TGTGCCAGCGCTAGACGCGAGCAGTACTTC. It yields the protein CASARREQYF. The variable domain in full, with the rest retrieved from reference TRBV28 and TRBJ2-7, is DVKVTQSSRYLVKRTGEKVFLECVQDMDHENMFWYRQDPGLGLRLIYFSYDVKMKEKGDIPEGYSVSREKKERFSLILESASTNQTSMYLCASARREQYFGPGTRLTVT.